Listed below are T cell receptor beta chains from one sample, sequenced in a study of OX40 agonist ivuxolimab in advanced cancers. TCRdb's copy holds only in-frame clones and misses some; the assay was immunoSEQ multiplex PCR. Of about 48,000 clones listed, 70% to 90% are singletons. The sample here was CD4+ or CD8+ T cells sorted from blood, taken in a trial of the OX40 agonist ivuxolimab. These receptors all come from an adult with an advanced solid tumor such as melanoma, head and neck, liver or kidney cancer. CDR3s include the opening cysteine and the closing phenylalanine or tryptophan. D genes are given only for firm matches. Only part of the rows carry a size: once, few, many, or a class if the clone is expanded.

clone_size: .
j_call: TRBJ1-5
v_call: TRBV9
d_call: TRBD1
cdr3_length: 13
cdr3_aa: CASSTGDNQPQHF
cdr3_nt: TGTGCCAGCAGTACAGGGGACAATCAGCCCCAGCATTTT

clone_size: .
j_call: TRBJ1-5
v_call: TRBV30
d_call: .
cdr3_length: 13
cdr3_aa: CAWSPDSNQPQHF
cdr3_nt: TGTGCCTGGAGCCCAGATAGCAATCAGCCCCAGCATTTT

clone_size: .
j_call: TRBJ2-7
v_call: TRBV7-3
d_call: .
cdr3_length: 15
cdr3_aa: CASSLTPGDFYEQYF
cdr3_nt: TGTGCCAGCAGCTTAACCCCGGGGGATTTCTACGAGCAGTACTTC

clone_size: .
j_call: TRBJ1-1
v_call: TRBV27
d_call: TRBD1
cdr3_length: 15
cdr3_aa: CASSYGTVMNTEAFF
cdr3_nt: TGTGCCAGCAGTTATGGGACAGTCATGAACACTGAAGCTTTCTTT

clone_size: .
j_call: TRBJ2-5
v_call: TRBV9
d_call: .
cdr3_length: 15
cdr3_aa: CASSSLAGDFQTQYF
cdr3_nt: TGTGCCAGCAGCTCCCTTGCCGGGGACTTTCAGACCCAGTACTTC

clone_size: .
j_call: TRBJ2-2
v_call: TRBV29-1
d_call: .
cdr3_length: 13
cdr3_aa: CSVHDLNTGELFF
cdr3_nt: TGCAGCGTTCATGATTTGAACACCGGGGAGCTGTTTTTT

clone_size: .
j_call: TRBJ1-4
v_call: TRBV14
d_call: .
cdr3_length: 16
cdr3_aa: CASSQDLGYTNEKLFF
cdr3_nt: TGTGCCAGCAGCCAAGATTTGGGTTATACTAATGAAAAACTGTTTTTT

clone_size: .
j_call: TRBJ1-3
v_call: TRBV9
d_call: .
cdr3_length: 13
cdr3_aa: CASSVGSGNTIYF
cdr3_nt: TGTGCCAGCAGCGTAGGGTCGGGAAACACCATATATTTT

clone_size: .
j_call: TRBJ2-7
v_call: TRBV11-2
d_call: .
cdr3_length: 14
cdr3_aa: CASSLGGGGYEQYF
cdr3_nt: TGTGCCAGCAGCTTAGGCGGAGGGGGCTACGAGCAGTACTTC

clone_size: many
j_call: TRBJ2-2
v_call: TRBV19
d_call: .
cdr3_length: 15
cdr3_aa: CASRSISANTGELFF
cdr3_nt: TGTGCCAGTAGATCCATTTCCGCGAACACCGGGGAGCTGTTTTTT

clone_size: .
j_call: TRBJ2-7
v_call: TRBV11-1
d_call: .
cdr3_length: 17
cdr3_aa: CASSLKMVGTPSSEQYF
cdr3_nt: TGTGCCAGCAGCTTAAAGATGGTGGGAACCCCCTCAAGCGAGCAGTACTTC

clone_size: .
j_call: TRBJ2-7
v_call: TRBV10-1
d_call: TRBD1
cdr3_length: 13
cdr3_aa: CASSQQGSYEQYF
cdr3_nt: TGCGCCAGCAGTCAACAGGGGTCCTACGAGCAGTACTTC

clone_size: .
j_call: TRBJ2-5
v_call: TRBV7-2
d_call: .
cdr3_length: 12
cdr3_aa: CASSLYGPGEYF
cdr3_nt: TGTGCCAGCAGCTTATATGGACCGGGGGAGTACTTC

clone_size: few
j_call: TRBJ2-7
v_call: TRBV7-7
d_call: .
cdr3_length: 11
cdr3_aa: CAAAFAGESYF
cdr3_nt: TGTGCCGCCGCCTTCGCCGGGGAGTCGTACTTC

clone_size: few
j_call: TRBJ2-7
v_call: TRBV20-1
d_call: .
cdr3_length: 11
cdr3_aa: CTTGQTYEQYF
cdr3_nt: TGCACGACAGGCCAAACCTACGAGCAGTACTTC

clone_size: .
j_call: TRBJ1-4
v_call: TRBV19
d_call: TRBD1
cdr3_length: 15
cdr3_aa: CASSSTGGGLEKLFF
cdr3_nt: TGTGCCAGTAGTTCGACAGGGGGTGGTCTTGAAAAACTGTTTTTT

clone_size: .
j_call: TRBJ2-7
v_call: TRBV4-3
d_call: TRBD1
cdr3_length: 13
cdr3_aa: CASSQTQGVEQYF
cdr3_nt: TGCGCCAGCAGCCAGACCCAGGGGGTGGAGCAGTACTTC

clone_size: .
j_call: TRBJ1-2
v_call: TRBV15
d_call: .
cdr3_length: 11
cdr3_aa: CATSRDYGYTF
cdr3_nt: TGTGCCACCAGCAGGGACTATGGCTACACCTTC

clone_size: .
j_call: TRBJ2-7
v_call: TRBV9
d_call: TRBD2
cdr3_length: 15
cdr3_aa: CASSLSGGAIYEQYF
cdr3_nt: TGTGCCAGCAGCCTCAGCGGGGGGGCCATCTACGAGCAGTACTTC

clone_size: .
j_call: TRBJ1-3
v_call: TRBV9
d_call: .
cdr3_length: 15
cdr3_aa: CASSVLGVGENTIYF
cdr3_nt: TGTGCCAGCAGCGTACTGGGGGTCGGGGAAAACACCATATATTTT

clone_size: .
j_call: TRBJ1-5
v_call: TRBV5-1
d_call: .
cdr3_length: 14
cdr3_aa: CASTEDENGQPQHF
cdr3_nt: TGCGCCAGCACCGAGGACGAAAATGGTCAGCCCCAGCATTTT

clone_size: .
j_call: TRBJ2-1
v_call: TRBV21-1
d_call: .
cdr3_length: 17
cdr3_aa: CASSKEGGQSDYNEQFF
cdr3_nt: TGTGCCAGCAGCAAAGAAGGGGGACAGTCGGATTACAATGAGCAGTTCTTC

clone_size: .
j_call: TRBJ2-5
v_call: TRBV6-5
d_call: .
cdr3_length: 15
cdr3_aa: CASSYGLGYQETQYF
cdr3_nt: TGTGCCAGCAGTTACGGGTTAGGGTACCAAGAGACCCAGTACTTC

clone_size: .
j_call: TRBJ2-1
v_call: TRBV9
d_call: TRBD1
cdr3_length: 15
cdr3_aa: CASSLTGELVNEQFF
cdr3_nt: TGTGCCAGCAGCTTGACAGGGGAATTGGTCAATGAGCAGTTCTTC

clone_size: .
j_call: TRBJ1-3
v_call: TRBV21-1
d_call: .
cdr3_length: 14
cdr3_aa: CASTVRSAGNTIYF
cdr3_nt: TGTGCCAGCACCGTAAGGTCGGCTGGAAACACCATATATTTT

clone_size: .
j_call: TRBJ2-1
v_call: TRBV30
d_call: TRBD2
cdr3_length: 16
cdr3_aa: CAWRVLAGSYYNEQFF
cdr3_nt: TGTGCCTGGAGGGTATTAGCGGGGTCTTACTACAATGAGCAGTTCTTC

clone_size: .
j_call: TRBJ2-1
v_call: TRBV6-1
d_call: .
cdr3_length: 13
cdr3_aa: CASRTVSYNEQFF
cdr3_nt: TGTGCCAGCAGGACAGTTTCCTACAATGAGCAGTTCTTC

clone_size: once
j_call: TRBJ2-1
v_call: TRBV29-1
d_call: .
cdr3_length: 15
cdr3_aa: CSVSSGGTTYNEQFF
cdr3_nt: TGCAGCGTTTCTTCCGGGGGGACAACCTACAATGAGCAGTTCTTC

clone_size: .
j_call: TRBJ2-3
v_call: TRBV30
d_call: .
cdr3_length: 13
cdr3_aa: CAWSFGYRDTQYF
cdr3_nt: TGTGCCTGGAGTTTCGGGTATAGGGATACGCAGTATTTT

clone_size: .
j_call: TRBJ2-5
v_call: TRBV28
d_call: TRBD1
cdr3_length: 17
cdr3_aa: CASSCDDTGTGEETQYF
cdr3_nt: TGTGCCAGCAGTTGCGACGACACGGGGACAGGGGAGGAGACCCAGTACTTC